The sequence of this T cell receptor beta chain was determined in a study of blood T cell repertoires in COVID-19. Sequencing used immunoSEQ multiplex PCR; TCRdb keeps in-frame clones, though not all of them. Altogether fewer than 200,000 clones are present, 82% being singletons, with the ten largest covering around 5.2%. Between the trimmed V and J ends, which lost 2 bases and 0 bases, there was a span of 8 bases. The CDR3 extends over 15 amino acids. The germline V gene has CDR1 KGHSH and CDR2 LQKENI. The chain joins TRBV18 to TRBJ1-5; TRBD1 is a possible D gene (5 bases). The material sequenced was PBMCs or T cells enriched from blood (not recorded which). This TCR derives from a woman aged 55 to 70 with acute COVID-19. The CDR3 here is CASSPDRLSNQPQHF. CDR3 sequence (DNA): TGTGCCAGCTCACCAGACAGACTTAGCAATCAGCCCCAGCATTTT.